This T cell receptor beta chain was recorded in a study of T cell responses to AZD1222 COVID-19 vaccine. Study-wide results and limits: At baseline, just 6 or 7 AZD1222 recipients tested seropositive. It should be noted that donors were predominantly white British and more often female, and clonal diversity was possibly underestimated.

The CDR3 runs to 13 residues. The V gene's germline CDR1 is SQVTM and CDR2 ANQGSEA. V lost 6 bases and J lost 4, with 15 bases in between. The method was immunoSEQ multiplex PCR; TCRdb's version includes in-frame clones alone and lacks a portion of them. In the table there are around 100,000 clones, around 87% of which are singletons. On this clone itself: Its antigen is unidentified.

The material sequenced was peripheral blood, taken on day 0 of AZD1222 vaccination. The sequence derives from an adult in good health. The chain carries TRBV29-1 and TRBJ1-1; TRBD1 is a possible D gene (5 bases). Here the CDR3 DNA reads TGCAGCGTCCGGGGCCTGTTAGGCACTGAAGCTTTCTTT. Residues: CSVRGLLGTEAFF.